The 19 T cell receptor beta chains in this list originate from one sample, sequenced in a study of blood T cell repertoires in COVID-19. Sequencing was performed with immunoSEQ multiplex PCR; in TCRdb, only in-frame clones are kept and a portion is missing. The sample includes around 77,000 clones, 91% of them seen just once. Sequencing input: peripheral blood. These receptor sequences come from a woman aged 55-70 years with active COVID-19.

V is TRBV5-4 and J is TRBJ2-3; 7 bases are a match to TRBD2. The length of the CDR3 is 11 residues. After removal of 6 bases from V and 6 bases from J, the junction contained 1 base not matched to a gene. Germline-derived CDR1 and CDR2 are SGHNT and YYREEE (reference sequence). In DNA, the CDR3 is TGTGCCAGCACCGGGGGGGATACGCAGTATTTT. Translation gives CASTGGDTQYF.

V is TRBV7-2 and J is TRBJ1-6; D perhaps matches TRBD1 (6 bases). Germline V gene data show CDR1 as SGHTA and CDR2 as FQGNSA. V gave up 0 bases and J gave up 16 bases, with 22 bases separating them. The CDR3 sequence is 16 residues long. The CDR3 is CASSLALRPKDSRLHF. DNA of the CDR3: TGTGCCAGCAGCTTAGCTCTTAGGCCGAAGGACAGCCGACTCCACTTT.

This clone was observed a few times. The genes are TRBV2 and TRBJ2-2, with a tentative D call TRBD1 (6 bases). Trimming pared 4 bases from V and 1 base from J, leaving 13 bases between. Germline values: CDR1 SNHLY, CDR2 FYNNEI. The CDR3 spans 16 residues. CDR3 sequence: CASSGAGTRNTGELFF. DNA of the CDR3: TGTGCCAGCAGTGGAGCCGGGACAAGGAACACCGGGGAGCTGTTTTTT.

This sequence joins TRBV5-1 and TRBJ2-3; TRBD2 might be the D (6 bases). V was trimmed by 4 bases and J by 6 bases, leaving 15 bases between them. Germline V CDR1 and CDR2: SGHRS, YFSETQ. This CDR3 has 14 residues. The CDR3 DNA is TGCGCCAGCAGCAGCCGCGGCGGGACTGATACGCAGTATTTT. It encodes CASSSRGGTDTQYF. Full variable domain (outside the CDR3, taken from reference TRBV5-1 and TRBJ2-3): KAGVTQTPRYLIKTRGQQVTLSCSPISGHRSVSWYQQTPGQGLQFLFEYFSETQRNKGNFPGRFSGRQFSNSRSEMNVSTLELGDSALYLCASSSRGGTDTQYFGPGTRLTVL.

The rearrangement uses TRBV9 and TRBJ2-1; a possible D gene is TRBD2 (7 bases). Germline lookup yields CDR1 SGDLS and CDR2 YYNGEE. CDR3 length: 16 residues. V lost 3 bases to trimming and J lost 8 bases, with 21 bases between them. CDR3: CASSAVGGGRGHEQFF. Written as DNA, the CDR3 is TGTGCCAGCAGCGCCGTGGGGGGCGGGAGAGGCCATGAGCAGTTCTTC.

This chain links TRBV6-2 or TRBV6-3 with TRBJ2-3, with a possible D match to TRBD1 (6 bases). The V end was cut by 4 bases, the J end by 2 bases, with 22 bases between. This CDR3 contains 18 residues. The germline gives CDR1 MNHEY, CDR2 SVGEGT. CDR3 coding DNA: TGTGCCAGCAGTTCCTTGACAGCAAGGACAGCGGTCACAGATACGCAGTATTTT. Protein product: CASSSLTARTAVTDTQYF.

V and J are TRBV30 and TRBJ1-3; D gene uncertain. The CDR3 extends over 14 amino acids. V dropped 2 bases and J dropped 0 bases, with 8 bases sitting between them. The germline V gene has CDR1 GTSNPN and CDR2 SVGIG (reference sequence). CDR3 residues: CAWSSLSSGNTIYF. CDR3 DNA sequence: TGTGCCTGGAGTTCACTTAGCTCTGGAAACACCATATATTTT.

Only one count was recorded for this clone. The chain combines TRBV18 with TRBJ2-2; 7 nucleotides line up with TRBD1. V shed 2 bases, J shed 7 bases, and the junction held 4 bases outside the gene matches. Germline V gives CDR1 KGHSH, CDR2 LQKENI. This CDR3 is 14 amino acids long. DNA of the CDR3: TGTGCCAGCTCACCAACAGGGGTCGGCGGGGAGCTGTTTTTT. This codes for CASSPTGVGGELFF.

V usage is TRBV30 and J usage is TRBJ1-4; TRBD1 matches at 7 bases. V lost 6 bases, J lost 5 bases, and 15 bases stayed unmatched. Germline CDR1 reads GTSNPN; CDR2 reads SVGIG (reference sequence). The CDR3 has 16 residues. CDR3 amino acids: CACIPWAGGQNEKLFF. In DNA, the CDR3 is TGTGCCTGCATCCCGTGGGCAGGGGGGCAAAATGAAAAACTGTTTTTT.

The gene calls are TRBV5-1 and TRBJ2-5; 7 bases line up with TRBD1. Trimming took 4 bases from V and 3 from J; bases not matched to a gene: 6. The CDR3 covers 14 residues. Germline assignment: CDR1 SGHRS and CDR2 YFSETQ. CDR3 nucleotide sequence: TGCGCCAGCAGCCCGCAGACAGGGAAAGAGACCCAGTACTTC. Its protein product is CASSPQTGKETQYF.

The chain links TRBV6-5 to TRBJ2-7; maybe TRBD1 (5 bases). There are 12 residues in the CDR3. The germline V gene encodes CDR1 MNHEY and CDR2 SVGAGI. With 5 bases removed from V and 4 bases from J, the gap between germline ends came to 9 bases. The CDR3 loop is CASSRRGYEQYF. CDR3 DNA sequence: TGTGCCAGCAGTCGAAGGGGTTACGAGCAGTACTTC.

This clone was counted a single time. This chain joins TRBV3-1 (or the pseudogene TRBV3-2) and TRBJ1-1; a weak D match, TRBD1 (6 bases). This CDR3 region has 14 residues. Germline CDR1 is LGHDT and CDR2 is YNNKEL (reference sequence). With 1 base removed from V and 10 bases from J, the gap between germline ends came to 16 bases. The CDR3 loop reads CASSQVGGRGGAFF. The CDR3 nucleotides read TGTGCCAGCAGCCAAGTGGGGGGAAGGGGGGGAGCTTTCTTT.

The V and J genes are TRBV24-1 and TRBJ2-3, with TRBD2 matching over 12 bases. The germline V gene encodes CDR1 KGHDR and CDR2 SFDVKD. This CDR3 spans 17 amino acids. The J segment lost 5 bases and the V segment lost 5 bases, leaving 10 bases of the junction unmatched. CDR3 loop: CATSVRLAGVLVDTQYF. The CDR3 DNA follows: TGTGCCACCAGTGTCCGACTAGCGGGAGTGCTGGTAGATACGCAGTATTTT.

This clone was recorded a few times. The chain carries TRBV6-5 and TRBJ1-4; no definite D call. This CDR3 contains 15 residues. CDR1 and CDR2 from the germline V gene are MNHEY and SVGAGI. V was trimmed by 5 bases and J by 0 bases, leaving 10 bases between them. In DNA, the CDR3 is TGTGCCAGCAGTACCCACAGAGCAACTAATGAAAAACTGTTTTTT. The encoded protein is CASSTHRATNEKLFF.

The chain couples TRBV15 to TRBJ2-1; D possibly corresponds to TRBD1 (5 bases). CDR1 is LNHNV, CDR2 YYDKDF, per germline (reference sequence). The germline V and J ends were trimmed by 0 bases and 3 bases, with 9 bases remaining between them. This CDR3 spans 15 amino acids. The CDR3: CATSRDRGHYNEQFF. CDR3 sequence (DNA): TGTGCCACCAGCAGAGATAGGGGTCACTACAATGAGCAGTTCTTC.

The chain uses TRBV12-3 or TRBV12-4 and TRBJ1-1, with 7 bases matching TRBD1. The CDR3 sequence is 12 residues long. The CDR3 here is CAAGGKGTEAFF. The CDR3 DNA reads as TGTGCGGCAGGGGGAAAGGGCACTGAAGCTTTCTTT.

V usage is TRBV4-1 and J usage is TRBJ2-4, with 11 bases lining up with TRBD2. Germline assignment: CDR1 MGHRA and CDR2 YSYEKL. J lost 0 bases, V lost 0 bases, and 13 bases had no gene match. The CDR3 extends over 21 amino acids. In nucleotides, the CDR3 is TGCGCCAGCAGCCAAGATCCCACCGGGACTAGCGGAAACTTAGCCAAAAACATTCAGTACTTC. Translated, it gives CASSQDPTGTSGNLAKNIQYF.

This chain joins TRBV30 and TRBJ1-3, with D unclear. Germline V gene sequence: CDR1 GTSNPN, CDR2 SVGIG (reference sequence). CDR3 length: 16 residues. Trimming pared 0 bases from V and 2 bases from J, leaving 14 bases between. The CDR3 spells CAWSVPEVSPGNTIYF. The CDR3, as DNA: TGTGCCTGGAGTGTACCGGAGGTTTCCCCTGGAAACACCATATATTTT.

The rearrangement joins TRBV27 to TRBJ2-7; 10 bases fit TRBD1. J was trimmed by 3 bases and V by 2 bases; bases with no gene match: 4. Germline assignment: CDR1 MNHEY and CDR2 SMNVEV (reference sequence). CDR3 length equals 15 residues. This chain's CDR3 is CASSLAGTGVYEQYF. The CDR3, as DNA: TGTGCCAGCAGTTTAGCCGGGACAGGGGTCTACGAGCAGTACTTC.